This TCR beta chain was recorded in a study of CD8+ T cells in alopecia areata. RNA was isolated and reverse transcribed to cDNA, the sequencing template. The method was immunoSEQ multiplex PCR; TCRdb's version includes in-frame clones alone and lacks a portion of them. The table records 65,000 to 95,000 clones, around 54% of them present only once. The sorting of PBMCs gave CD4+ and CD8+ T cells. This sequence was found in a human donor with alopecia areata. The sample consisted of NKG2D-high CD8+ T cells sorted from blood.

The CDR3 DNA is TGTGCCAGCAGCCCCACACCGTCCTACGAGCAGTACTTC. Encoded protein: CASSPTPSYEQYF. V is TRBV27 and J is TRBJ2-7; no definite D call. Germline CDR1 reads MNHEY; CDR2 reads SMNVEV (reference sequence). V was pared by 6 bases and J by 1 base, with 10 bases between. This CDR3 is built from 13 residues.